A selection of T cell receptor beta chains follows, all from one sample in a study of T cell repertoires in cytomegalovirus infection. TCRdb re-called the reads through MiXCR, storing one row per CDR3 protein. The data hold some 320,000 distinct CDR3 sequences, with under 35% observed a single time. These receptors have no identified antigens. The specimen comprised cultured PBMCs, sampled from culture after CMV antigen stimulation. These receptors all come from a human donor in good health (CMV status not recorded). Some clones in this sample may be carry-over from other donors' samples. Each CDR3 is given without its conserved first and last residue. Clone size is given for some rows only: seen once, a few or many times, or a class if the clone is expanded.

v_gene,abundance,CDR3aa
TRBV2,-,ASKEGPGELF
TRBV12-3/TRBV12-4,-,ASSSSVFEQF
TRBV28,-,ASSPIGQGYEQY
TRBV27,-,ASSLRGRSNTEAF
TRBV20-1,few,SARVPAGPPYEQY
TRBV28,-,ASSQPGRAAKNIQY
TRBV28,-,ASSEGGTGYGYT
TRBV11-1,many,ASSSSDRGYNSPLH
TRBV28,few,ASRGGLAGVLRTQY
TRBV7-8,few,ASSQLRGSDIQY
TRBV2,-,ASREAPLDTQY
TRBV7-9,-,ASSFGRLNQPQH
TRBV29-1,few,SAEGAWEETQY
TRBV6-5,few,ASSYTGFNQPQH
TRBV28,few,ASNLPWNRGGTEAF
TRBV2,-,ASSGLQGASYGYT
TRBV19,few,ASSIGVRGDYGELF
TRBV27,-,ASSDQGSNYGYT
TRBV28,-,ASTDRQGERNEQF
TRBV12-3/TRBV12-4,many,ASSPQTGRNEQF
TRBV12-5,-,ASGLPAGTGGPQPQH
TRBV12-3/TRBV12-4,-,ASSLAVSNQPQH
TRBV20-1,few,SARGISDQPQH
TRBV5-1,-,ASSLGAAQDGYT
TRBV6-1,few,ASRTSRNGYT
TRBV27,-,ASSFRPGRSSYNSPLH
TRBV7-9,-,ASSTQVLAKNIQY
TRBV7-4,few,ASSPDRGQATNEKLF
TRBV7-8,-,ASSSSIVEKETQY
TRBV6-1,many,ASRKKGAPSDTEAF
TRBV6-5,-,ASSFSGGERSYEQY
TRBV5-1,-,ASSFSASYNEQF
TRBV7-2,many,ASSPAGYTQY
TRBV28,-,ASSLRREPTGELF
TRBV7-6,many,ASSLSRSNAGENIQY
TRBV7-9,many,ASSLALSGRSEAF
TRBV27,-,ASSSRQSSYTQY
TRBV20-1,-,SAKTTWEGDGEQF
TRBV7-2,-,ASNPLAGANRGEQY
TRBV5-6,-,ASSLWGLLMNTEAF
TRBV7-6,-,ASSLRTGGLQETQY
TRBV12-3/TRBV12-4,few,ASSPRGAGLPQNTEAF
TRBV5-4,-,ASSSGQGGSDTQY